The present TCR beta chain was sequenced within a study of blood T cell repertoires in COVID-19. Background on the study: PBMCs, B-cell-depleted T cells, or T cells provided the cDNA or gDNA that made up the material.

Original data processing: From reference gene primer amplification, estimates of nucleated cell counts were derived. TCRdb's copy holds only in-frame clones and misses some; the assay was immunoSEQ multiplex PCR. D and trimming come from the DNA, and the V and J calls and clone size come from that table. The sample comprises fewer than 200,000 clones, 84% of which are singletons, and around 2.9% rests with the top ten. The sample holds one count of this clone. CDR1 is LGHNA and CDR2 is YNFKEQ in the germline V gene. V shed 3 bases and J 5 bases; nucleotides not matched to a gene: 12. This CDR3 spans 17 amino acids. Contact with a PCR-confirmed or clinician-diagnosed COVID-19 case occurred within 2 weeks of entry.

The rearrangement links TRBV4-2 to TRBJ2-3; TRBD2 aligns across 9 bases. The receptor comes from a woman in her 30s who had been exposed to COVID-19. The sequencing input was PBMCs or T cells enriched from blood (not recorded which). CDR3 DNA sequence: TGTGCCAGCAGCCACCACCGCGGGGGGGCTCTCCAAGATACGCAGTATTTT. Residues: CASSHHRGGALQDTQYF.